What follows is one TCR beta chain and its context. The record originates from a study of PD-L1 blockade in urothelial cancer. PCRs each included synthetic TCR analog templates spiked in. The repertoire was sequenced with immunoSEQ multiplex PCR; TCRdb's copy has only in-frame clones and lacks some. The table lists under 40,000 clones, 80% to 95% of them singletons. With 0 bases removed from V and 7 bases from J, the gap between germline ends came to 14 bases. Germline V gives CDR1 SGHRS, CDR2 YFSETQ. The CDR3 contains 15 residues. The clonotype was recovered from a man between 65 and 85 years old with urothelial cancer. The rearrangement joins TRBV5-1 to TRBJ1-5; TRBD1 might be the D (5 bases). The material sequenced was PBMCs, taken around atezolizumab (anti-PD-L1) treatment. CDR3 sequence: CASSLDGQGRQPQHF. CDR3 nucleotide sequence: TGCGCCAGCAGCTTGGATGGGCAGGGTCGACAGCCCCAGCATTTT.